One and the same sample provided the 27 T cell receptor beta chains below, sequenced in a study of cytomegalovirus exposure and HLA in healthy donors. The protocol was immunoSEQ multiplex PCR, while the TCRdb copy is restricted to in-frame clones and leaves out a portion. This sample has 120,000 to 150,000 clones, with less than 90% found just once. Sequencing was performed on PBMCs. The receptor source for this set is a woman in her late teens or twenties in good health and CMV-seropositive.

As DNA, the CDR3 is TGTGCCTGGAGTGTACCGGGTATGTTAGACACCGGGGAGCTGTTTTTT. Its translation is CAWSVPGMLDTGELFF. This sequence joins TRBV30 and TRBJ2-2; D uncertain. Trimming took off 0 bases at V and 3 bases at J, with 14 bases between the two ends. The germline gives CDR1 GTSNPN, CDR2 SVGIG (reference sequence). The CDR3 contains 16 residues.

CDR3 DNA: TGTGCCAGCAGCTCCGGGGGGGCTTACGAGCAGTACTTC. Protein: CASSSGGAYEQYF. The chain combines TRBV5-6 with TRBJ2-7, with 8 nucleotides matching TRBD2. The CDR3 consists of 13 residues. The V and J ends lost 3 bases and 4 bases, in that order; junction bases with no gene match: 3. Germline loops: CDR1 SGHDT, CDR2 YYEEEE.

This clone was seen only once. The chain combines TRBV19 with TRBJ2-7; 10 bases map to TRBD2. The CDR3 is 16 residues long. After removal of 1 base from V and 4 bases from J, the junction contained 7 bases not matched to a gene. Germline CDR1 and CDR2: LNHDA and SQIVND (reference sequence). The CDR3: CASSIGGLAGAYEQYF. CDR3 sequence (DNA): TGTGCCAGTAGTATAGGGGGGCTAGCGGGAGCTTACGAGCAGTACTTC.

The chain combines TRBV5-6 with TRBJ2-5; D is possibly TRBD2 (6 bases). The CDR3 sequence is 16 residues long. With 3 bases removed from V and 0 bases from J, the gap between germline ends came to 15 bases. In germline, CDR1 is SGHDT, CDR2 YYEEEE. The CDR3 DNA is TGTGCCAGCAGCTCGCCGGGACTGGGGGACCAAGAGACCCAGTACTTC. Its translation: CASSSPGLGDQETQYF.

The chain is built from TRBV7-9 and TRBJ1-2, with TRBD1 as a possible D gene (5 bases). The CDR3 covers 12 residues. The ends were cut back, 3 bases at V and 8 bases at J, with 10 bases in the middle. CDR1 and CDR2 from the germline V gene are SEHNR and FQNEAQ (reference sequence). DNA for the CDR3: TGTGCCAGCAGCTTTGGCGGGGACGGCTACACCTTC. Protein: CASSFGGDGYTF.

The sample holds a few counts of this clone. This CDR3 is CASGSPGGYGYTF. In DNA, the CDR3 is TGTGCTAGTGGTTCACCAGGGGGGTATGGCTACACCTTC. The chain uses TRBV12-5 and TRBJ1-2, with TRBD1 matching 7 bases. Trimming cost V 4 bases and J 5 bases; bases outside gene matches: 4. Germline CDR1 is LGHNT and CDR2 is FRNRAP. The CDR3 is made up of 13 amino acids.

The chain couples TRBV27 to TRBJ1-3; possible D gene TRBD1, 5 bases. The CDR3 consists of 13 residues. CDR1 is MNHEY, CDR2 SMNVEV, per germline (reference sequence). V lost 5 bases and J 3 bases, leaving 8 bases between the germline ends. CDR3 sequence: CASSGGGGNTIYF. The CDR3 DNA reads as TGTGCCAGCAGTGGGGGGGGTGGAAACACCATATATTTT.

This clone was observed a single time. The V call is TRBV7-8, the J call TRBJ2-1, with D maybe TRBD1 (6 bases). The CDR3 has 13 amino acids. Germline-derived CDR1 and CDR2 are SGHVS and FQNEAQ. Trimming removed 5 bases from V and 8 bases from J, with 13 bases in between. CDR3 residues: CASSSGQRDEQFF. DNA of the CDR3: TGTGCCAGCAGCAGTGGACAGAGGGATGAGCAGTTCTTC.

The chain employs TRBV15 and TRBJ2-3; TRBD1 matches 9 bases. The CDR3 runs 15 residues. From germline, CDR1 is LNHNV and CDR2 YYDKDF (reference sequence). V was pared by 3 bases and J by 0 bases, with 1 base of the junction left unmatched. The CDR3 is CATSRGTGSTDTQYF. The CDR3, as DNA: TGTGCCACCAGCAGGGGGACAGGGAGCACAGATACGCAGTATTTT.

This clone was counted a single time. CDR3 coding DNA: TGTGCCAGCAGCTTGACCGGACAGCCCACCGGGGAGCTGTTTTTT. Amino acids: CASSLTGQPTGELFF. The chain couples TRBV7-7 to TRBJ2-2, with D perhaps matching TRBD1 (6 bases). The V gene lost 3 bases and the J gene lost 4 bases, with 12 bases spanning the gap. This CDR3 has 15 residues. Germline V gene data show CDR1 as SSHAT and CDR2 as FNYEAQ (reference sequence).

The chain uses TRBV1 and TRBJ2-7; TRBD2, the table's D call, was not compared with the DNA. TRBV1 corresponds to a pseudogene. This CDR3 is 15 amino acids long. CDR3: CTSSQDSGLGYEQYF. CDR3 nucleotide sequence: TGCACCAGCAGCCAAGACTCGGGACTAGGCTACGAGCAGTACTTC.

CDR3 in DNA: TGTGCCAGCAGCTTAGACTCATCTCCAGGGGCTAACTATGGCTACACCTTC. This gives the protein CASSLDSSPGANYGYTF. The chain is built from TRBV11-3 and TRBJ1-2; a weak D match, TRBD1 (6 bases). The CDR3 covers 17 residues. V gave up 0 bases and J gave up 0 bases, with 14 bases separating them. Germline V gene data show CDR1 as SGHNT and CDR2 as YENEEA.

The V call is TRBV9, the J call TRBJ2-7; D not resolved. The CDR3 consists of 14 residues. Germline-derived CDR1 and CDR2 are SGDLS and YYNGEE. Trimming pared 0 bases from V and 3 bases from J, leaving 10 bases between. CDR3 protein: CASSVGWQNYEQYF. The CDR3, as DNA: TGTGCCAGCAGCGTAGGTTGGCAGAACTACGAGCAGTACTTC.

V gene TRBV9 combines with J gene TRBJ2-7, with 7 bases matching TRBD1. J gave up 3 bases and V 5 bases, and 8 bases lay outside the gene matches. The CDR3 sequence is 14 residues long. Germline-derived CDR1 and CDR2 are SGDLS and YYNGEE. The CDR3 sequence is CASSEGQPFYEQYF. The CDR3 coding sequence is TGTGCCAGCAGTGAGGGACAGCCTTTCTACGAGCAGTACTTC.

This chain links TRBV5-7 with TRBJ2-5; D may be TRBD2 (5 bases). TRBV5-7 is given ORF status, its function remaining uncertain. V gave up 6 bases and J gave up 2 bases, with 11 bases separating them. CDR3 length equals 13 residues. The CDR3 loop reads CASKEDWQETQYF. The CDR3 nucleotides are TGTGCCAGCAAGGAGGACTGGCAAGAGACCCAGTACTTC.

The rearrangement links TRBV28 to TRBJ2-7; tentative D call: TRBD1 (6 bases). This CDR3 has 14 amino acids. Germline CDR1 MDHEN, CDR2 SYDVKM. V lost 5 bases and J lost 4, with 15 bases in between. As DNA, the CDR3 is TGTGCCAGCAGTCAAACAGGGAGAGGATACGAGCAGTACTTC. Residues: CASSQTGRGYEQYF.

The chain uses TRBV7-3 and TRBJ2-1; D is perhaps TRBD2 (5 bases). The CDR3 extends over 14 amino acids. The V end lost 5 bases, the J end lost 3 bases, and 11 bases lay between the germline ends. Germline values: CDR1 SGHTA, CDR2 FQGTGA. The CDR3: CASSPPGLYNEQFF. CDR3 nucleotides: TGTGCCAGCAGCCCGCCCGGACTCTACAATGAGCAGTTCTTC.

This clone was observed a handful of times. Additional DNA sequences in this sample encode the identical CDR3. The chain carries TRBV19 and TRBJ1-1, with D hard to call. The germline CDR1 and CDR2 sequences are LNHDA and SQIVND (reference sequence). V was pared by 2 bases and J by 1 base, with 5 bases between. The CDR3 extends over 13 amino acids. The CDR3 reads CASSITGNTEAFF. The CDR3 DNA is TGTGCCAGTAGTATAACGGGGAACACTGAAGCTTTCTTT.

The chain couples TRBV27 to TRBJ2-6; 11 nucleotides match TRBD1. The ends lost 3 bases at V and 2 bases at J; junction bases unmatched: 0. This CDR3 spans 16 amino acids. Looked up from germline, CDR1 is MNHEY and CDR2 is SMNVEV (reference sequence). CDR3 nucleotide sequence: TGTGCCAGCAGTTTGGGACAGGGGGCTGGGGCCAACGTCCTGACTTTC. This translates into CASSLGQGAGANVLTF.

This chain uses TRBV19 with TRBJ1-3; perhaps TRBD1 as D (5 bases). CDR1 and CDR2 (germline): LNHDA, SQIVND (reference sequence). Trimming removed 4 bases from V and 4 bases from J, with 17 bases in between. The CDR3 totals 16 residues. The CDR3 here is CASSRLSGITGNTIYF. The CDR3 DNA is TGTGCCAGTAGTAGGCTCTCAGGGATCACCGGAAACACCATATATTTT.

The chain carries TRBV30 and TRBJ1-5; 7 bases are a match to TRBD1. This CDR3 spans 12 amino acids. Germline V gives CDR1 GTSNPN, CDR2 SVGIG (reference sequence). V lost 7 bases and J lost 5; bases outside the gene matches: 5. CDR3: CAFRQGYQPQHF. CDR3 coding DNA: TGTGCCTTCCGACAGGGCTATCAGCCCCAGCATTTT.

The chain couples TRBV15 to TRBJ1-1; 9 bases map to TRBD1. The CDR3 spans 14 residues. The germline V gene encodes CDR1 LNHNV and CDR2 YYDKDF (reference sequence). V shed 2 bases and J 8 bases; nucleotides not matched to a gene: 6. CDR3 loop: CATSRPGQGHEAFF. CDR3 nucleotide sequence: TGTGCCACCAGCAGACCGGGACAGGGACACGAAGCTTTCTTT.

The chain employs TRBV20-1 and TRBJ2-1; 8 bases line up with TRBD2. The CDR3 totals 11 residues. The V and J ends lost 6 bases and 6 bases, in that order; junction bases with no gene match: 1. Per germline, CDR1 DFQATT and CDR2 SNEGSKA (reference sequence). The CDR3 DNA sequence: TGCAGTGCCACTAGCGGCAATGAGCAGTTCTTC. Translation: CSATSGNEQFF.

The chain links TRBV19 to TRBJ2-1; D is possibly TRBD1 (6 bases). CDR1 and CDR2 from the germline V gene are LNHDA and SQIVND (reference sequence). This CDR3 contains 16 residues. V dropped 7 bases and J dropped 0 bases, with 16 bases sitting between them. For the CDR3, the DNA is TGTGCCAGTACGAGGGTCGACAGGATCTCCTACAATGAGCAGTTCTTC. Protein sequence: CASTRVDRISYNEQFF.

V is TRBV30 and J is TRBJ1-3; D is perhaps TRBD1 (5 bases). Germline-derived CDR1 and CDR2 are GTSNPN and SVGIG (reference sequence). Trimming left V 1 base short and J 0 bases short, with 10 bases between. The CDR3 runs 15 residues. CDR3 in DNA: TGTGCCTGGAGTGACGCAGGGCTCTCTGGAAACACCATATATTTT. Protein: CAWSDAGLSGNTIYF.

V gene TRBV6-1 combines with J gene TRBJ1-1; no firm D call. V was cut by 6 bases and J by 1 base, with 9 bases left in between. The CDR3 is 13 amino acids. Germline CDR1 MNHNS, CDR2 SASEGT. In nucleotides, the CDR3 is TGTGCCAGCAGCCCGTTGTCGAACACTGAAGCTTTCTTT. Translation gives CASSPLSNTEAFF.

The J gene is TRBJ2-3, the V gene TRBV5-5; possibly TRBD1 for D (6 bases). CDR3 length: 15 amino acids. From germline, CDR1 is SGHKS and CDR2 YYEKEE (reference sequence). The V end lost 4 bases, the J end lost 4 bases, and 16 bases lay between the germline ends. The CDR3 DNA follows: TGTGCCAGCAGCATGCTAGTGGGGGCCCCAGATACGCAGTATTTT. Its translation: CASSMLVGAPDTQYF. The entire variable domain, with the rest obtained from reference TRBV5-5 and TRBJ2-3, is as follows: DAGVTQSPTHLIKTRGQQVTLRCSPISGHKSVSWYQQVLGQGPQFIFQYYEKEERGRGNFPDRFSARQFPNYSSELNVNALLLGDSALYLCASSMLVGAPDTQYFGPGTRLTVL.